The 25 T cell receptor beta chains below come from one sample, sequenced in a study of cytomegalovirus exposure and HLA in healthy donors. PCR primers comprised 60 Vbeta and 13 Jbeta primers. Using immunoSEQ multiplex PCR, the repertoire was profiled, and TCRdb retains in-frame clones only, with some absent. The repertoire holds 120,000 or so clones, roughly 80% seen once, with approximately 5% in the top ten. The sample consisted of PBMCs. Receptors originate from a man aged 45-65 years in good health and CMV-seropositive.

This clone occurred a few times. CDR3 loop: CASSQDQGAMETQYF. CDR3 nucleotides: TGCGCCAGCAGCCAAGATCAAGGGGCAATGGAGACCCAGTACTTC. The chain has TRBV4-1 and TRBJ2-5; D possibly corresponds to TRBD1 (5 bases). The CDR3 loop spans 15 amino acids. Germline assignment: CDR1 MGHRA and CDR2 YSYEKL. V was pared by 0 bases and J by 5 bases, with 13 bases between.

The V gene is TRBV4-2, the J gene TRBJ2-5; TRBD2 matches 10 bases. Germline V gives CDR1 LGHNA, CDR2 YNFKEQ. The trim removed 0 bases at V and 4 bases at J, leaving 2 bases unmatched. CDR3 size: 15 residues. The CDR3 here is CASSQDSGGPETQYF. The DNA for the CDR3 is TGTGCCAGCAGCCAAGATAGCGGGGGGCCAGAGACCCAGTACTTC.

The CDR3 region is CAWRTGGTSGNTIYF. The CDR3 bases are TGTGCCTGGAGGACAGGGGGCACGTCTGGAAACACCATATATTTT. This chain uses TRBV30 with TRBJ1-3; TRBD1 matches 10 bases. V gave up 3 bases and J gave up 1 base; unmatched junction bases: 3. Germline V gene sequence: CDR1 GTSNPN, CDR2 SVGIG (reference sequence). This CDR3 spans 15 amino acids. Full variable domain (missing parts from reference TRBV30 and TRBJ1-3): SQTIHQWPATLVQPVGSPLSLECTVEGTSNPNLYWYRQAAGRGLQLLFYSVGIGQISSEVPQNLSASRPQDRQFILSSKKLLLSDSGFYLCAWRTGGTSGNTIYFGEGSWLTVV.

CDR3 residues: CASSLTGQGEQFF. The CDR3 DNA follows: TGCGCCAGCAGCTTGACTGGACAGGGTGAGCAGTTCTTC. This chain connects TRBV5-1 to TRBJ2-1; 8 bases map to TRBD1. Germline V gene lookup returns CDR1 SGHRS and CDR2 YFSETQ. J lost 9 bases, V lost 1 base, and 3 bases had no gene match. CDR3 size: 13 residues.

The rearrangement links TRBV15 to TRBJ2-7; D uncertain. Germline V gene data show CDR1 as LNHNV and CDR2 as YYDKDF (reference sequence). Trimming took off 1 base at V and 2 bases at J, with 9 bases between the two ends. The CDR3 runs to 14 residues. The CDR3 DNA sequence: TGTGCCACCAGCAGAGGAGACACGGCCTACGAGCAGTACTTC. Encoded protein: CATSRGDTAYEQYF.

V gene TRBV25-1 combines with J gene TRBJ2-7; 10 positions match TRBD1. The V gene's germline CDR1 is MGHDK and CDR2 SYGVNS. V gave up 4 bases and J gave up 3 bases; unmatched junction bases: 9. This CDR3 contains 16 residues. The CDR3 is CASSGRGQGSYYEQYF. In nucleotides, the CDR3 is TGTGCCAGCAGTGGCCGGGGACAGGGGTCTTACTACGAGCAGTACTTC.

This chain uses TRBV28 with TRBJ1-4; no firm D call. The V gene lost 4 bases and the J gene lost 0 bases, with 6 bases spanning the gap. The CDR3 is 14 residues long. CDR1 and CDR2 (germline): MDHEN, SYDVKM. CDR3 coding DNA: TGTGCCAGCAGTTCGTCAGCAACTAATGAAAAACTGTTTTTT. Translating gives CASSSSATNEKLFF.

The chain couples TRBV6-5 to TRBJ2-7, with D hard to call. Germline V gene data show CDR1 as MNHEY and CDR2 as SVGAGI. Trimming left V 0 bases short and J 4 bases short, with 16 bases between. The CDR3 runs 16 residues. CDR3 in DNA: TGTGCCAGCAGTTACTCGATCGTTTCCTCGGAGTACGAGCAGTACTTC. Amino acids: CASSYSIVSSEYEQYF.

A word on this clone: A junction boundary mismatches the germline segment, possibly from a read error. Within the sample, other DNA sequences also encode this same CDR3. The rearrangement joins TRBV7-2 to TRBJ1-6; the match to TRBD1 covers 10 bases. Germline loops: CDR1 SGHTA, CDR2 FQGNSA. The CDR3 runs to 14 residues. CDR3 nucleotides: TGTGCCAGCAGCCGGACAGGGGGTTATTCCCCCCTCCACTTT. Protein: CASSRTGGYSPLHF.

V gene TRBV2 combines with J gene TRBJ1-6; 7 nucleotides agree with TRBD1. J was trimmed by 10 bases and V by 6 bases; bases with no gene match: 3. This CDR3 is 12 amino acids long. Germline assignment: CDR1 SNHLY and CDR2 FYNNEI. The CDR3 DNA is TGTGCCAGCAGGTCGGACAGGTCACCCCTCCACTTT. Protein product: CASRSDRSPLHF.

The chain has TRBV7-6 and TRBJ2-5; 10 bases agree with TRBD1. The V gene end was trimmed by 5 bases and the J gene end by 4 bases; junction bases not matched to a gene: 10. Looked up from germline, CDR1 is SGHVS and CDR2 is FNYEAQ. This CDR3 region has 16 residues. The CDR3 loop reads CASSLSTGGVRETQYF. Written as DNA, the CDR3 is TGTGCCAGCAGCCTTTCGACAGGGGGCGTGAGAGAGACCCAGTACTTC. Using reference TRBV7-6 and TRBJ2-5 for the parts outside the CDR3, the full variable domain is GAGVSQSPRYKVTKRGQDVALRCDPISGHVSLYWYRQALGQGPEFLTYFNYEAQQDKSGLPNDRFSAERPEGSISTLTIQRTEQRDSAMYRCASSLSTGGVRETQYFGPGTRLLVL.

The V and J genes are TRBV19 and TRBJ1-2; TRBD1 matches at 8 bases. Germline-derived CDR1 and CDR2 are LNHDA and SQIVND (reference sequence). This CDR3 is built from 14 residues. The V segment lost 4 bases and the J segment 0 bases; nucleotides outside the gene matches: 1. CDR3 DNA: TGTGCCAGTAGTACGGGACAGGCTAACTATGGCTACACCTTC. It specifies CASSTGQANYGYTF.

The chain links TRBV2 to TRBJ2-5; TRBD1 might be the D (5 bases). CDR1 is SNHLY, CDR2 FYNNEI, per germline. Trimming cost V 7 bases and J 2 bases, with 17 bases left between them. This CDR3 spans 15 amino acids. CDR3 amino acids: CASILVGASQETQYF. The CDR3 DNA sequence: TGTGCCAGCATCCTCGTAGGGGCTTCACAAGAGACCCAGTACTTC.

CDR3 loop: CASSLQGSYNSPLHF. The CDR3 DNA is TGTGCCAGCAGCCTACAGGGGTCCTATAATTCACCCCTCCACTTT. The chain employs TRBV5-4 and TRBJ1-6; TRBD1 aligns across 7 bases. Per germline, CDR1 SGHNT and CDR2 YYREEE (reference sequence). This CDR3 spans 15 amino acids. V shed 4 bases, J shed 1 base, and the junction held 2 bases outside the gene matches. Drawing the rest from reference TRBV5-4 and TRBJ1-6, the complete variable domain is ETGVTQSPTHLIKTRGQQVTLRCSSQSGHNTVSWYQQALGQGPQFIFQYYREEENGRGNFPPRFSGLQFPNYSSELNVNALELDDSALYLCASSLQGSYNSPLHFGNGTRLTVT.

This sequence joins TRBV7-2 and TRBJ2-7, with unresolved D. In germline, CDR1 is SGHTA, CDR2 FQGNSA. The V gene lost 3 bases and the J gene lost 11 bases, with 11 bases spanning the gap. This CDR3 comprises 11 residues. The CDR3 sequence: CASSFDLEEYF. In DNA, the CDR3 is TGTGCCAGCAGCTTCGACCTTGAGGAGTACTTC.

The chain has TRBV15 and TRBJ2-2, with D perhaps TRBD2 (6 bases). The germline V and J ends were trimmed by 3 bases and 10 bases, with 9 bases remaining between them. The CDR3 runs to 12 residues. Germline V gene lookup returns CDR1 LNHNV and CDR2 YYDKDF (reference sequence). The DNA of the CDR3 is TGTGCCACCAGCAGGGGGGAGGCGGAGCTGTTTTTT. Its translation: CATSRGEAELFF.

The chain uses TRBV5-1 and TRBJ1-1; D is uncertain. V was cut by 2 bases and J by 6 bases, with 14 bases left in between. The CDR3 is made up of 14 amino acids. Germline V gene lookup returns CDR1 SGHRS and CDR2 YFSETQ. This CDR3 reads CASSLGGGEAEAFF. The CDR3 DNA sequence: TGCGCCAGCAGCTTAGGAGGAGGTGAGGCTGAAGCTTTCTTT.

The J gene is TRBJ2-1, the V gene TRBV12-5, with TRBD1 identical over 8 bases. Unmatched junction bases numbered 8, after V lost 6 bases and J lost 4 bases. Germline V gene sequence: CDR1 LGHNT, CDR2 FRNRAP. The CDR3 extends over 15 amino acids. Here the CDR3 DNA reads TGTGCTAGTGGCGGCGTCAGACAGGGGTACAATGAGCAGTTCTTC. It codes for CASGGVRQGYNEQFF.

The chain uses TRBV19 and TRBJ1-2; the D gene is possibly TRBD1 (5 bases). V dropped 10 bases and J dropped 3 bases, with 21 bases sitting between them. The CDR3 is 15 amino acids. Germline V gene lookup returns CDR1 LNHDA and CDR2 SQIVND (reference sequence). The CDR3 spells CATTSERDGDYGYTF. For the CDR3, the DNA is TGTGCCACCACCAGCGAGCGGGACGGGGACTATGGCTACACCTTC.

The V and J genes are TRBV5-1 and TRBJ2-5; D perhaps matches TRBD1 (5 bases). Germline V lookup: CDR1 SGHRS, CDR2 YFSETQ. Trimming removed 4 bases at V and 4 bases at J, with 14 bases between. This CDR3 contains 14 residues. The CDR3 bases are TGCGCCAGCAGCGTTGGAAGGGGTGGAGAGACCCAGTACTTC. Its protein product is CASSVGRGGETQYF.

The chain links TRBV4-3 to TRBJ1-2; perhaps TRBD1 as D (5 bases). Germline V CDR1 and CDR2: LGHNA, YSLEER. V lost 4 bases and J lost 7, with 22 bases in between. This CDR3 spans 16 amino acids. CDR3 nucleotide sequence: TGCGCCAGCAGCCCGGGGGGAGCGGGGCGGGTAGGTGGCTACACCTTC. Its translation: CASSPGGAGRVGGYTF.

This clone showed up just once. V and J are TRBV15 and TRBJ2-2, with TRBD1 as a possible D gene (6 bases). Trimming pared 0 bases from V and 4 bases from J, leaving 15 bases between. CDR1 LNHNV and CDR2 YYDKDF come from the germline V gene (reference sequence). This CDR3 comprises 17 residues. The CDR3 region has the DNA TGTGCCACCAGCAGAGAGAGGGGGAACAGGGCCACCGGGGAGCTGTTTTTT. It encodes CATSRERGNRATGELFF.

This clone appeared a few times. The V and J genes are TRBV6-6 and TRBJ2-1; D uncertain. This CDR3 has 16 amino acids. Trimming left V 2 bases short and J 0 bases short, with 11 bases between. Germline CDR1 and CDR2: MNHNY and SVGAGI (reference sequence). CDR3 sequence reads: CASSYPSVSSYNEQFF. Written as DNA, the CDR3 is TGTGCCAGCAGTTACCCCTCCGTCAGCTCCTACAATGAGCAGTTCTTC.

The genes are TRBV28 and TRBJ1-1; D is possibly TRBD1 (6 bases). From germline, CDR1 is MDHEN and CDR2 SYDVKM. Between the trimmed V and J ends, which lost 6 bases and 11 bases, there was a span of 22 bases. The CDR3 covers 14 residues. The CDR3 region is CASSRDTVSRGAFF. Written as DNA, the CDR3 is TGTGCCAGCAGCCGAGACACGGTCTCAAGGGGGGCTTTCTTT.

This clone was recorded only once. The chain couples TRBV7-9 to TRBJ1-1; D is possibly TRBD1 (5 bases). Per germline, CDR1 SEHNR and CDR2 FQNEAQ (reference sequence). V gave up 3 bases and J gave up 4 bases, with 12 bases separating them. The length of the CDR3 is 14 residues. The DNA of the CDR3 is TGTGCCAGCAGCTTGGGCAGGGTTGGCACTGAAGCTTTCTTT. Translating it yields CASSLGRVGTEAFF.